A selection of T cell receptor beta chains follows, all from one sample in a study of T cells in Graves' hyperthyroidism and ophthalmopathy. TCRdb itself ran the multiplex PCR reads through MiXCR, one entry per CDR3 protein. The sample records around 390,000 distinct CDR3 sequences, roughly 14% being singletons. Sequenced: blood. These receptors all come from a woman aged 25 to 39 with Graves' ophthalmopathy. CDR3s leave out the opening cysteine and the closing phenylalanine or tryptophan. The order of the fields is J gene, V gene, D gene, CDR3 protein. The D gene is left open where the match is weak.

>TRBJ2-5|TRBV6-1|-
ASSRLGNQETQY
>TRBJ1-6|TRBV7-9|-
ASGGVWNSPLH
>TRBJ2-1|TRBV5-6|TRBD1
ASSSKGRDRDYNEQF
>TRBJ2-2|TRBV5-6|-
ASSLGFGGGANTGELF
>TRBJ1-2|TRBV19|TRBD1
ASIGTDQVGYT
>TRBJ2-1|TRBV20-1|-
SARRLKHNEQF
>TRBJ2-1|TRBV6-2/TRBV6-3|-
ASSLNWARRVGNEQF
>TRBJ2-1|TRBV27|TRBD2
ASSYSGGVFDEQF
>TRBJ2-1|TRBV29-1|-
SVGRDTSSYNEQF
>TRBJ2-1|TRBV7-2|-
ASRPGRVNEQF
>TRBJ1-5|TRBV27|-
ASSPGGGHQPQH
>TRBJ2-7|TRBV4-1|-
ASSQEGSGTLYEQY
>TRBJ2-5|TRBV3-1|TRBD2
ASSPLAGGQETQY
>TRBJ1-4|TRBV11-2|-
ASAGGPSTNEKLF
>TRBJ2-7|TRBV20-1|-
SAFRDSGYEQY
>TRBJ2-2|TRBV20-1|TRBD2
SAAPPLAGGPNTGELF
>TRBJ1-5|TRBV28|-
ASSWAGIVNQPQH
>TRBJ2-5|TRBV30|TRBD2
AWGEGIETQY
>TRBJ1-5|TRBV28|TRBD1
TSSSFLITGGNQPQH
>TRBJ1-1|TRBV30|-
AWSPHSAEAF
>TRBJ2-5|TRBV7-2|-
ASSLGGGPQETQY
>TRBJ1-2|TRBV15|-
ATSRDSALLSGYT
>TRBJ1-5|TRBV28|TRBD1
ASRQTGGGNQPQH
>TRBJ2-2|TRBV6-1|-
ASSPHFGQRNTGELF
>TRBJ2-5|TRBV20-1|TRBD1
SALLQGVGTQY
>TRBJ2-1|TRBV10-2|-
ASSESTGNEQF
>TRBJ2-2|TRBV5-1|TRBD1
ASSPLAGGLTGELF
>TRBJ2-3|TRBV20-1|-
SASHRTSRIIDTQY
>TRBJ2-1|TRBV20-1|TRBD2
SARRLAYSSYSEQF
>TRBJ2-5|TRBV6-1|-
ASSEAVRQKETQY
>TRBJ1-6|TRBV4-1|TRBD1
ASSHEDRHNSPLH
>TRBJ1-1|TRBV6-1|-
ASKDRRNTEAF
>TRBJ1-6|TRBV12-3/TRBV12-4|-
ASSFRDVSYNSPLH
>TRBJ1-1|TRBV20-1|TRBD1
SARDLEEWDSAF
>TRBJ1-5|TRBV5-1|-
ASSKEGLSNQPQH
>TRBJ2-3|TRBV28|-
ASSFDVDSTDTQY
>TRBJ1-2|TRBV11-2|-
ASSLGPRYT
>TRBJ2-1|TRBV28|TRBD2
ASRKAGGPGYNEQF
>TRBJ1-1|TRBV19|-
ASNPDRMNTEAF
>TRBJ2-6|TRBV19|-
ASRGISISGANVLT
>TRBJ2-7|TRBV7-8|TRBD2
ASSSTSGRGYEQY
>TRBJ1-3|TRBV29-1|-
SVRGTSGNTIY
>TRBJ2-1|TRBV30|-
ARGGPTDNEQF
>TRBJ2-1|TRBV5-1|-
ASSSLGGGNAEQF
>TRBJ1-1|TRBV19|-
ASTYSWQNTEAF
>TRBJ1-2|TRBV7-9|-
ASSLGTREGGYT
>TRBJ1-5|TRBV28|-
ASSLAVGGHNQPQH
>TRBJ1-5|TRBV12-3/TRBV12-4|-
ASSLTTGYNQPQH
>TRBJ2-2|TRBV7-3|TRBD2
ASSVAGGNTGELF
>TRBJ1-1|TRBV15|TRBD1
ATRQDRVYTEAF
>TRBJ2-5|TRBV6-5|-
ASSYVRGKETQY
>TRBJ2-3|TRBV2|TRBD2
ASYWDQRGGTDTQY
>TRBJ2-7|TRBV11-2|TRBD1
ASSSRDRAEIIYEQY